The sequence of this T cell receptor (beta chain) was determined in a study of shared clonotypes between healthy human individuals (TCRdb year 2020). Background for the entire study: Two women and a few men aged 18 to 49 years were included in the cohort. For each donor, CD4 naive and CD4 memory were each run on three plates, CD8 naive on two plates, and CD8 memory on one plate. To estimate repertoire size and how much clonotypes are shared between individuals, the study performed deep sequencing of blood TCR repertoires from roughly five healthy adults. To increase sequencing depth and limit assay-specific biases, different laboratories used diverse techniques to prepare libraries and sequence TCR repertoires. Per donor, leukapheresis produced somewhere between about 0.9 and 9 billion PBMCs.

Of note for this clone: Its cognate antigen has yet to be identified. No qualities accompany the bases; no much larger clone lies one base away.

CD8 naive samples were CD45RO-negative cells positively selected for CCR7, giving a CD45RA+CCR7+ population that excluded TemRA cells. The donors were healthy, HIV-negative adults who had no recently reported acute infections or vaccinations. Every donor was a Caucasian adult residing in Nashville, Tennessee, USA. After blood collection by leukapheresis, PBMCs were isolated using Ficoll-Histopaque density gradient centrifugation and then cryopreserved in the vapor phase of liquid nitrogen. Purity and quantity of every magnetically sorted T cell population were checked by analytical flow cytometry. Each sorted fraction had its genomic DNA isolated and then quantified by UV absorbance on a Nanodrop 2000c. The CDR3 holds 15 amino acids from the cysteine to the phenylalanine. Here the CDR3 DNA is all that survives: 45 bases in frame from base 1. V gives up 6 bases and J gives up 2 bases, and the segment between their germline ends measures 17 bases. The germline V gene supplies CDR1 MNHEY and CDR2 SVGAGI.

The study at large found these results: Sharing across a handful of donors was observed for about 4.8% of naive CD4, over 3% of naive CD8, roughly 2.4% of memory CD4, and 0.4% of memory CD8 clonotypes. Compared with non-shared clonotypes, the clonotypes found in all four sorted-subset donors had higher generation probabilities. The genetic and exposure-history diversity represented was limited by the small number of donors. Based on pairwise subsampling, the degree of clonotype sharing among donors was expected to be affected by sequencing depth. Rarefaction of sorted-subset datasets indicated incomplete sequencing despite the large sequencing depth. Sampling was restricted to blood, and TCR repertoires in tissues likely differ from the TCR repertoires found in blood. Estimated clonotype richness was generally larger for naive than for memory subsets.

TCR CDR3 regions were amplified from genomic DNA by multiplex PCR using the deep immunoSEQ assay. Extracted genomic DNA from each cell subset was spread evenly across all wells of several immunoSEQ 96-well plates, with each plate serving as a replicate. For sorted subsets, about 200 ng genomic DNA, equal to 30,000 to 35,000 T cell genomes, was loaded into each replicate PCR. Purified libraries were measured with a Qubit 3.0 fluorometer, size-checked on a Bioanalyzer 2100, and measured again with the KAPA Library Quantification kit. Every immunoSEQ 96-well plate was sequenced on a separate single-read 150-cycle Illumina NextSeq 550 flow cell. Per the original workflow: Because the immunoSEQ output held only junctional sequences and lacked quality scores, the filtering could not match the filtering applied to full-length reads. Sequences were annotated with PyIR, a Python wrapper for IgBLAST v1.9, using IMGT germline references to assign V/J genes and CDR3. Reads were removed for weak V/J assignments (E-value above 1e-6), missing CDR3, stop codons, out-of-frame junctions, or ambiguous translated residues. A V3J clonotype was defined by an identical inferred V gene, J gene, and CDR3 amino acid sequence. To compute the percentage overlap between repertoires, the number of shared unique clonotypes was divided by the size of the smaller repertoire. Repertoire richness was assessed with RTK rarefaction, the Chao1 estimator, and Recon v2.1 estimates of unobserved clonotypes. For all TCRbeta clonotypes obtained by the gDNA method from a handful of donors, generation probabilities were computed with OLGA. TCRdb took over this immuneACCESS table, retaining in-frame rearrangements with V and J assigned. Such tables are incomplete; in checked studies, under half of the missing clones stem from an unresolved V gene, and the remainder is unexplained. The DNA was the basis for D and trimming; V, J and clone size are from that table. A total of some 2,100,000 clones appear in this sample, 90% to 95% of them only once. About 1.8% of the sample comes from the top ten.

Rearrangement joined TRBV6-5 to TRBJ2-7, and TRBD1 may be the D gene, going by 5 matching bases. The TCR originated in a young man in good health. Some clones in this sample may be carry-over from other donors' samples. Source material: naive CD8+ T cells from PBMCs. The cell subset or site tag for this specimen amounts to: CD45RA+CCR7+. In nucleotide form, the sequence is TGTGCCAGCAGCCCGCAGGGCCACGTAACCTACGAGCAGTACTTC. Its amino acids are CASSPQGHVTYEQYF.